This passage covers 15 T cell receptor beta chains from one sample sequenced in a study of early stage breast cancer tumors (dated by TCRdb to 2016 to 2017). Library preparation was by the immunoSEQ multiplex PCR assay. What TCRdb holds here is the immuneACCESS table cut down to in-frame rearrangements. Part of the clones is not present; checked against another copy, under half of the missing clones reflect an unresolved V gene, and the others are unexplained. The sample table records tens of thousands of clones; 65% to 80% of these occur just once. 3.5% of the sample is taken by the ten largest. The source material was blood. The receptors shown here come from a person in their sixties with breast cancer.

This chain links TRBV20-1 with TRBJ2-7, with D perhaps TRBD2 (5 bases). The CDR3 covers 11 residues. Germline CDR1 DFQATT, CDR2 SNEGSKA (reference sequence). The germline V and J ends were trimmed by 5 bases and 2 bases, with 7 bases remaining between them. The CDR3 nucleotides read TGCAGTGCTCACGGGGCCTACGAGCAGTACTTC. It encodes CSAHGAYEQYF.

In its sample, this clone was seen once. The rearrangement joins TRBV7-8 to TRBJ2-5, with 7 nucleotides matching TRBD2. The J segment lost 5 bases and the V segment lost 8 bases, leaving 2 bases of the junction unmatched. This CDR3 spans 11 amino acids. Germline-derived CDR1 and CDR2 are SGHVS and FQNEAQ. Here the CDR3 DNA reads TGTGCCAGCTGGGGGGGTGAGACCCAGTACTTC. Translation: CASWGGETQYF. The full variable domain, completed using reference TRBV7-8 and TRBJ2-5, is GAGVSQSPRYKVAKRGQDVALRCDPISGHVSLFWYQQALGQGPEFLTYFQNEAQLDKSGLPSDRFFAERPEGSVSTLKIQRTQQEDSAVYLCASWGGETQYFGPGTRLLVL.

This chain uses TRBV28 with TRBJ2-3; the match to TRBD1 covers 8 bases. CDR1 is MDHEN and CDR2 is SYDVKM in the germline V gene. The CDR3 contains 15 residues. With V trimmed by 6 bases and J by 2 bases, 7 bases remained unmatched. Here the CDR3 reads CASRPGTGNTDTQYF. The CDR3 DNA reads TGTGCCAGCAGGCCCGGGACAGGTAACACAGATACGCAGTATTTT.

This sequence joins TRBV6-1 and TRBJ2-7; the match to TRBD2 covers 8 bases. J lost 1 base, V lost 11 bases, and 7 bases had no gene match. The germline CDR1 and CDR2 sequences are MNHNS and SASEGT. CDR3 length: 13 amino acids. Here the CDR3 DNA reads TGTGCCGTCATGGAGCGGGGGTCCTACGAGCAGTACTTC. Amino acid sequence: CAVMERGSYEQYF.

The CDR3 coding sequence is TGCGCCAGCAGCTTGGTCGGCGTGAGGGGAGAGCAGTACTTC. Protein product: CASSLVGVRGEQYF. The chain joins TRBV5-1 to TRBJ2-7; the D gene could be TRBD1 or TRBD2 (5 bases each). Germline-derived CDR1 and CDR2 are SGHRS and YFSETQ. Trimming removed 0 bases from V and 7 bases from J, with 14 bases in between. The CDR3 totals 14 residues.

The rearrangement uses TRBV6-5 and TRBJ1-5; no clear D gene. V was trimmed by 10 bases and J by 0 bases, leaving 13 bases between them. The germline CDR1 and CDR2 sequences are MNHEY and SVGAGI. This CDR3 contains 14 residues. CDR3 loop: CATLLWASNQPQHF. CDR3 in DNA: TGTGCCACCCTCTTATGGGCTAGCAATCAGCCCCAGCATTTT.

The chain carries TRBV30 and TRBJ1-3; D may be TRBD1 (5 bases). Germline assignment: CDR1 GTSNPN and CDR2 SVGIG (reference sequence). The CDR3 consists of 14 residues. V lost 0 bases, J lost 4 bases, and 10 bases lay in between. CDR3 sequence reads: CAWSVGEPGNTIYF. In nucleotides, the CDR3 is TGTGCCTGGAGTGTGGGGGAACCGGGAAACACCATATATTTT. Variable domain in full (rest from reference TRBV30 and TRBJ1-3): SQTIHQWPATLVQPVGSPLSLECTVEGTSNPNLYWYRQAAGRGLQLLFYSVGIGQISSEVPQNLSASRPQDRQFILSSKKLLLSDSGFYLCAWSVGEPGNTIYFGEGSWLTVV.

This sequence joins TRBV9 and TRBJ2-1; the match to TRBD2 covers 10 bases. V was clipped by 2 bases and J by 4 bases; unmatched bases: 6. Germline V gives CDR1 SGDLS, CDR2 YYNGEE. The CDR3 covers 16 residues. The CDR3 sequence is CASSVSGRNDYNEQFF. The CDR3 nucleotides are TGTGCCAGCAGCGTTAGCGGGAGGAATGATTACAATGAGCAGTTCTTC.

This clone was observed a few times. The V call is TRBV6-5, the J call TRBJ1-6; 7 nucleotides line up with TRBD1. Germline values: CDR1 MNHEY, CDR2 SVGAGI. The CDR3 totals 15 residues. After removal of 5 bases from V and 7 bases from J, the junction contained 8 bases not matched to a gene. For the CDR3, the DNA is TGTGCCAGCAGTCGGACAGGTGGCCCCAATTCACCCCTCCACTTT. This codes for CASSRTGGPNSPLHF.

The chain is built from TRBV6-5 and TRBJ2-5, with D possibly being TRBD1 or TRBD2 (6 bases each). The J call may be incorrect, as the DNA end agrees better with TRBJ2-7. The CDR3 spans 15 residues. Germline V gene lookup returns CDR1 MNHEY and CDR2 SVGAGI. The CDR3 here is CASRGRGVYPYEQYF. The CDR3 DNA reads as TGTGCCAGCAGGGGAAGGGGGGTTTACCCCTACGAGCAGTACTTC.

The chain employs TRBV5-8 and TRBJ2-1, with 11 bases that match TRBD2. The germline V gene encodes CDR1 SGHTS and CDR2 YDEGEE. V was pared by 2 bases and J by 5 bases, with 9 bases of the junction left unmatched. This CDR3 spans 17 amino acids. This chain's CDR3 is CASSLGPTSGENNEQFF. In DNA form, the CDR3 reads TGTGCCAGCAGCTTAGGCCCGACTAGCGGGGAGAACAATGAGCAGTTCTTC.

V is TRBV10-2 and J is TRBJ2-7; tentative D call: TRBD1 (5 bases). The CDR3 extends over 13 amino acids. Between the trimmed V and J ends, which lost 10 bases and 2 bases, there was a span of 15 bases. CDR1 and CDR2 (germline): WSHSY, SAAADI. CDR3 nucleotides: TGCGCCACCACCCCGGAGACAGCCTACGAGCAGTACTTC. Encoded protein: CATTPETAYEQYF.

V gene TRBV15 combines with J gene TRBJ2-5, with D possibly TRBD1 on 6 matching bases. The V gene's germline CDR1 is LNHNV and CDR2 YYDKDF (reference sequence). Trimming pared 2 bases from V and 2 bases from J, leaving 15 bases between. The CDR3 sequence is 16 residues long. The CDR3 bases are TGTGCCACCAGCAGATTCGGACAGAGCAAGCAAGAGACCCAGTACTTC. Residues: CATSRFGQSKQETQYF.

This sequence joins TRBV5-6 and TRBJ1-2; 8 bases are a match to TRBD1. The CDR3 runs to 14 residues. Per the germline V gene, CDR1 is SGHDT and CDR2 is YYEEEE. J was trimmed by 5 bases and V by 4 bases; bases with no gene match: 7. This CDR3 is CASSIDRGGYGYTF. The CDR3 bases are TGTGCCAGCAGCATAGACAGGGGAGGTTATGGCTACACCTTC. Filled out from reference TRBV5-6 and TRBJ1-2, the complete variable domain reads DAGVTQSPTHLIKTRGQQVTLRCSPKSGHDTVSWYQQALGQGPQFIFQYYEEEERQRGNFPDRFSGHQFPNYSSELNVNALLLGDSALYLCASSIDRGGYGYTFGSGTRLTVV.

The chain recombines TRBV5-1 with TRBJ2-2; 9 nucleotides align to TRBD1. The CDR3 loop spans 17 amino acids. Germline trimming cut 0 bases from V and 7 bases from J; bases unmatched to any gene: 10. Germline CDR1 SGHRS, CDR2 YFSETQ. CDR3 loop: CASSLVGGTGIIGELFF. DNA for the CDR3: TGCGCCAGCAGCTTGGTAGGAGGGACAGGGATAATCGGGGAGCTGTTTTTT.